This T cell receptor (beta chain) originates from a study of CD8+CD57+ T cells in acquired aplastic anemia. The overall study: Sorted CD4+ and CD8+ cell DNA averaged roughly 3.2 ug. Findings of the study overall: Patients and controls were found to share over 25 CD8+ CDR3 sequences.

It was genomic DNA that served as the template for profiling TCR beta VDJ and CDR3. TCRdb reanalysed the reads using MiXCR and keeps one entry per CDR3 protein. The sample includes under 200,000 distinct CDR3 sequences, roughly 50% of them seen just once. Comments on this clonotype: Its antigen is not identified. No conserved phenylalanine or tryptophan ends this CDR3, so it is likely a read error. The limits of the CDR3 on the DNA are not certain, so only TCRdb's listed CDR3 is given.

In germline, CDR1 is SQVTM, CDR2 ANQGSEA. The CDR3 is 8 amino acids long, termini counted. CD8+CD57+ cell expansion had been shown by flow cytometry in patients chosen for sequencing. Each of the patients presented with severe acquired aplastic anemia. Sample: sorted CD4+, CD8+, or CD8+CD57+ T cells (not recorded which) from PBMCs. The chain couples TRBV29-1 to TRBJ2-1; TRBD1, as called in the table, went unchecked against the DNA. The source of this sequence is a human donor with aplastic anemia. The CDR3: CSDPADNR.